This is a list of T cell receptor beta chains from one sample in a study of identical twins. TCRdb analysed the 5' RACE reads with MiXCR anew, one entry per CDR3 protein. The sample holds around 1.7 million distinct CDR3 sequences, less than 35% seen once. Sequencing was performed on cord blood. Receptor source: a newborn girl in good health. Both conserved end residues are part of each CDR3. A D gene is named only where the DNA matches it firmly. Rows give clone size only sometimes, using once, few, many, or a class for an expanded clone.

CDR3aa | CDR3nt | abundance | j_gene | v_gene | d_gene | len
CASVGQGVRAFF | TGTGCCAGCGTGGGACAGGGTGTGCGAGCTTTCTTT | NA | TRBJ1-1 | TRBV2 | TRBD1 | 12
CASSRVSSGGLTDTQYF | TGTGCCAGCAGCCGAGTCTCTAGCGGGGGGCTCACAGATACGCAGTATTTT | NA | TRBJ2-3 | TRBV3-1 | TRBD2 | 17
CASSQERLLYNEQFF | TGTGCCAGCAGCCAAGAACGACTCCTATACAATGAGCAGTTCTTC | NA | TRBJ2-1 | TRBV3-1 | NA | 15
CSASLRGSSYNEQFF | TGCAGTGCTAGCTTGCGGGGGAGCTCCTACAATGAGCAGTTCTTC | NA | TRBJ2-1 | TRBV20-1 | TRBD2 | 15
CASSKGGGGELFF | TGTGCCAGCAGCAAAGGAGGCGGCGGGGAGCTGTTTTTT | NA | TRBJ2-2 | TRBV21-1 | NA | 13
CASSYRSLSSYNSPLHF | TGTGCCAGCAGTTATCGGTCGTTGAGCTCCTATAATTCACCCCTCCACTTT | NA | TRBJ1-6 | TRBV6-5 | NA | 17
CATSRAPGTRNNEQYF | TGTGCCACCAGCAGAGCCCCCGGGACTAGGAACAATGAGCAGTACTTC | NA | TRBJ2-5 | TRBV15 | TRBD2 | 16
CATRVGLAASTDTQYF | TGTGCCACCAGGGTGGGTCTAGCTGCTAGCACAGATACGCAGTATTTT | NA | TRBJ2-3 | TRBV15 | NA | 16
CASSALATTDTQYF | TGTGCCAGCAGCGCCCTAGCGACCACAGATACGCAGTATTTT | few | TRBJ2-3 | TRBV6-6 | NA | 14
CSADRTGVEQYF | TGCAGTGCCGATAGGACAGGGGTCGAGCAGTACTTC | NA | TRBJ2-7 | TRBV20-1 | TRBD1 | 12
CATSAGGSYNEQFF | TGTGCCACCAGTGCAGGGGGCTCCTACAATGAGCAGTTCTTC | many | TRBJ2-1 | TRBV24-1 | TRBD1 | 14
CASSLRGDSKNQPQHF | TGTGCCAGCAGCCTTAGGGGGGACAGTAAAAATCAGCCCCAGCATTTT | few | TRBJ1-5 | TRBV16 | TRBD1 | 16
CSALLAGGPSGTQYF | TGCAGTGCCCTCCTGGCGGGGGGCCCCTCGGGTACGCAGTATTTT | few | TRBJ2-3 | TRBV20-1 | TRBD2 | 15
CATSRLTGTGAYNEQFF | TGTGCCACCAGCAGATTAACCGGGACAGGGGCCTACAATGAGCAGTTCTTC | NA | TRBJ2-1 | TRBV15 | TRBD1 | 17
CASSFPGSEGSPQFF | TGCGCCAGCAGCTTTCCCGGGAGTGAAGGGTCCCCTCAGTTCTTC | few | TRBJ2-1 | TRBV5-1 | NA | 15
CASRGYRGDRGLSYEQYF | TGTGCCAGCAGGGGATACAGGGGGGACAGGGGACTTTCTTACGAGCAGTACTTC | NA | TRBJ2-7 | TRBV6-1 | TRBD1 | 18
CASSPVAGLEYNEQYF | TGCGCCAGCAGCCCCGTAGCGGGATTGGAATACAATGAGCAGTACTTC | few | TRBJ2-7 | TRBV5-1 | TRBD2 | 16
CASSLFIRVPTYEQYF | TGTGCCAGCAGCTTATTTATCAGGGTGCCCACCTACGAGCAGTACTTC | NA | TRBJ2-7 | TRBV7-6 | NA | 16
CASSGGDSSGANVLTF | TGTGCCAGCAGTGGGGGGGACAGCTCTGGGGCCAACGTCCTGACTTTC | few | TRBJ2-6 | TRBV6-1 | NA | 16
CSARDWGQGNYYGYTF | TGCAGTGCTAGAGATTGGGGACAGGGCAACTACTATGGCTACACCTTC | few | TRBJ1-2 | TRBV20-1 | TRBD1 | 16
CASSMTGANVLTF | TGTGCCAGCAGTATGACTGGGGCCAACGTCCTGACTTTC | few | TRBJ2-6 | TRBV25-1 | NA | 13
CSAPGLGYNEQFF | TGCAGTGCGCCGGGGCTAGGGTACAATGAGCAGTTCTTC | few | TRBJ2-1 | TRBV20-1 | NA | 13
CASSSDLGGGGELFF | TGTGCCAGCAGTTCCGATCTGGGGGGCGGCGGGGAGCTGTTTTTT | NA | TRBJ2-2 | TRBV6-6 | NA | 15
CASSYGASAFTDTQYF | TGTGCCAGCAGTTACGGTGCTAGCGCCTTCACAGATACGCAGTATTTT | NA | TRBJ2-3 | TRBV6-6 | NA | 16
CASRSGLGTDTQYF | TGTGCCAGCAGATCAGGGTTGGGCACAGATACGCAGTATTTT | NA | TRBJ2-3 | TRBV5-6 | NA | 14
CASSQGPGLAGKTQYF | TGTGCCAGCAGCCAGGGGCCGGGACTAGCCGGAAAGACCCAGTACTTC | NA | TRBJ2-5 | TRBV4-2 | TRBD2 | 16
CASSLAPDIYGYTF | TGCGCCAGCAGCTTGGCCCCCGACATCTATGGCTACACCTTC | NA | TRBJ1-2 | TRBV5-1 | NA | 14
CATRANGAGATYNEQFF | TGTGCCACCAGGGCAAACGGGGCTGGAGCCACCTACAATGAGCAGTTCTTC | NA | TRBJ2-1 | TRBV24-1 | NA | 17
CSATGTSYNEQFF | TGCAGTGCTACCGGGACTAGCTACAATGAGCAGTTCTTC | few | TRBJ2-1 | TRBV20-1 | TRBD2 | 13
CASSRTSGGEQFF | TGTGCCAGCAGCCGTACTAGCGGCGGTGAGCAGTTCTTC | few | TRBJ2-1 | TRBV14 | TRBD2 | 13
CSARDLWQGGFYGYTF | TGCAGTGCTAGAGATCTATGGCAGGGGGGCTTCTATGGCTACACCTTC | few | TRBJ1-2 | TRBV20-1 | TRBD1 | 16
CASSEALAVGPSTDTQYF | TGTGCCAGCAGTGAAGCGCTAGCTGTTGGACCTAGCACAGATACGCAGTATTTT | NA | TRBJ2-3 | TRBV2 | NA | 18
CATSDSSSLARGQFF | TGTGCCACCAGTGATTCGTCCTCTTTAGCGAGGGGGCAGTTCTTC | NA | TRBJ2-1 | TRBV24-1 | NA | 15
CASITGLAGETQYF | TGTGCCAGCATTACCGGACTAGCGGGAGAGACCCAGTACTTC | NA | TRBJ2-5 | TRBV12-3/TRBV12-4 | TRBD2 | 14
CASNGRIYGYTF | TGTGCCAGCAACGGACGGATCTATGGCTACACCTTC | NA | TRBJ1-2 | TRBV6-1 | NA | 12
CASSLVTPAGGRATEAFF | TGTGCCAGCAGTTTAGTAACCCCGGCAGGGGGGCGCGCCACTGAAGCTTTCTTT | NA | TRBJ1-1 | TRBV27 | TRBD1 | 18
CSARTGEGGNTIYF | TGCAGTGCTAGGACAGGGGAAGGTGGAAACACCATATATTTT | NA | TRBJ1-3 | TRBV20-1 | TRBD1 | 14
CASSSHRVGNTEAFF | TGCGCCAGCAGCTCCCACAGGGTCGGGAACACTGAAGCTTTCTTT | few | TRBJ1-1 | TRBV5-1 | NA | 15
CATSDSSGRGYEQYF | TGTGCCACCAGTGATTCGAGCGGGAGAGGCTACGAGCAGTACTTC | NA | TRBJ2-7 | TRBV24-1 | TRBD2 | 15
CASGPGTGSYNEQFF | TGTGCCAGCGGACCCGGGACAGGCTCCTACAATGAGCAGTTCTTC | many | TRBJ2-1 | TRBV12-3/TRBV12-4 | TRBD1 | 15
CSAHWGLGTDTQYF | TGCAGTGCTCACTGGGGTCTGGGGACAGATACGCAGTATTTT | few | TRBJ2-3 | TRBV20-1 | NA | 14
CASSQEPGSSYNSPLHF | TGCGCCAGCAGCCAAGAGCCGGGGAGCTCCTATAATTCACCCCTCCACTTT | NA | TRBJ1-6 | TRBV4-1 | NA | 17
CSASSQGQGAFTEAFF | TGCAGTGCCTCCTCTCAAGGACAGGGGGCTTTTACTGAAGCTTTCTTT | few | TRBJ1-1 | TRBV20-1 | TRBD1 | 16